The 8 T cell receptor beta chains below all came from one sample that was sequenced in a study of blood T cell repertoires in COVID-19. The assay was immunoSEQ multiplex PCR, and TCRdb's table has in-frame clones only and misses some. The sample lists under 400,000 clones; about 87% were seen once. The specimen was PBMCs or T cells enriched from blood (not recorded which). The source of these receptors is a man aged 40-49 years in a cohort exposed to, infected with or recovered from COVID-19 (not recorded which).

CDR3 sequence (DNA): TGTGCCACCAGTGATCCTAGCGGGAGTGGGGCGGATGAGCAGTTCTTC. Translating gives CATSDPSGSGADEQFF. J is TRBJ2-1 and V is TRBV24-1; TRBD2 aligns across 10 bases. The germline V gene encodes CDR1 KGHDR and CDR2 SFDVKD. CDR3 length: 16 residues. Trimming took 3 bases from V and 8 from J; bases not matched to a gene: 9.

The chain has TRBV5-1 and TRBJ2-5; TRBD1 might be the D (5 bases). The CDR3 extends over 15 amino acids. V gave up 0 bases and J gave up 5 bases, with 14 bases separating them. CDR1 and CDR2 (germline): SGHRS, YFSETQ. The CDR3 loop is CASSLEQGFRETQYF. In nucleotides, the CDR3 is TGCGCCAGCAGCTTGGAGCAGGGCTTTAGGGAGACCCAGTACTTC.

The chain joins TRBV19 to TRBJ2-7; TRBD1 aligns across 9 bases. V dropped 9 bases and J dropped 7; count of bases not matched to a gene: 13. This CDR3 contains 14 residues. CDR1 is LNHDA, CDR2 SQIVND, per germline (reference sequence). The CDR3 DNA follows: TGTGCCAGCCGCCAGGACAGGGGACGGCAGGAGCAGTACTTC. Protein product: CASRQDRGRQEQYF.

V is TRBV2 and J is TRBJ1-4, with D hard to call. The germline gives CDR1 SNHLY, CDR2 FYNNEI. The CDR3 runs 13 residues. V lost 8 bases and J 3 bases, leaving 10 bases between the germline ends. CDR3 in DNA: TGTGCCAGCCGGAAGGGAGCTAATGAAAAACTGTTTTTT. The encoded protein is CASRKGANEKLFF.

V gene TRBV5-4 combines with J gene TRBJ2-7, with D possibly matching TRBD2 (6 bases). CDR1 SGHNT and CDR2 YYREEE come from the germline V gene (reference sequence). The CDR3 runs to 15 residues. V gave up 2 bases and J gave up 0 bases, with 12 bases separating them. Here the CDR3 DNA reads TGTGCCAGCAGCTTATTAATGGGGGGCTCCTACGAGCAGTACTTC. Protein sequence: CASSLLMGGSYEQYF.

The chain joins TRBV10-3 to TRBJ2-7; the match to TRBD1 covers 10 bases. Germline-derived CDR1 and CDR2 are ENHRY and SYGVKD. The trim removed 2 bases at V and 5 bases at J, leaving 9 bases unmatched. The CDR3 is made up of 16 amino acids. CDR3: CAISERLGQGSNEQYF. The CDR3 DNA reads as TGTGCCATCAGTGAGCGTTTGGGACAGGGGTCCAACGAGCAGTACTTC.

This chain links TRBV4-1 with TRBJ1-1; TRBD1 aligns across 7 bases. Trimming removed 3 bases from V and 11 bases from J; junction bases left unmatched: 12. This CDR3 has 14 amino acids. Germline CDR1 MGHRA, CDR2 YSYEKL. The CDR3: CASSHLRDSSRAFF. The CDR3 nucleotides are TGCGCCAGCAGCCACCTGCGGGACAGCTCTCGGGCTTTCTTT.

The rearrangement uses TRBV5-4 and TRBJ2-1; tentative D call: TRBD2 (6 bases). V lost 3 bases and J 0 bases, leaving 13 bases between the germline ends. The CDR3 loop spans 16 amino acids. Per the germline V gene, CDR1 is SGHNT and CDR2 is YYREEE (reference sequence). The CDR3 DNA reads TGTGCCAGCAGCTCCGGAGGGCTAAGCTCCTACAATGAGCAGTTCTTC. This codes for CASSSGGLSSYNEQFF.